The entry below gives a single TCR beta chain sequence along with its context. As yet, its antigen is unknown. The sample comes from a study of shared clonotypes between healthy human individuals. Study-wide points: The expectation was that sequencing depth would affect clonotype sharing among donors. Estimated richness values were generally larger in naive subsets than in memory subsets.

This CDR3 comprises 15 residues. CDR1 and CDR2 (germline): LGHNA, YSLEER. Between the trimmed V and J ends, which lost 3 bases and 2 bases, there was a span of 12 bases. Per the original methods: Sequence data from immunoSEQ were junction-only and lacked quality scores; consequently, filtering differed. Generated by immunoSEQ multiplex PCR, the TCRdb table keeps only in-frame clones and is missing some. V, J and clone size derive from that table, while D and trimming were established from the DNA sequence. The profile shows about 2 million clones, about 95% of them singletons. Naive CD8 cells, CD45RO-negative and positively selected for CCR7, excluded terminally differentiated effector memory CD45RA+ cells. Each sample came from a Caucasian adult donor living in Nashville, Tennessee.

The chain recombines TRBV4-3 with TRBJ2-3; D is unclear. The sequenced sample was naive CD8+ T cells sorted from blood. The receptor was isolated from a young man in good health. This CDR3 is CASSQLAAYTDTQYF. CDR3 nucleotides: TGCGCCAGCAGCCAGTTGGCCGCCTACACAGATACGCAGTATTTT.